This T cell receptor beta chain was identified in a study of tumor T cells in aggressive B-cell lymphoma (dated by TCRdb to about 2017). The library was generated by the immunoSEQ multiplex PCR assay. Held by TCRdb, this immuneACCESS table contains in-frame sequences only and omits some clones. Under half of the omission traces to an unresolved V gene where checked; the cause of the rest is unknown. This sample comprises several thousand clones, around 85% of them detected only once. The ten largest clonotypes hold 4% of the sample. Based on the germline V gene, the CDR1 and CDR2 sequences are MGHRA and YSYEKL. At the junction V is shortened by 3 bases and J by 1 base, with 3 bases in between. Inclusive of the bounding cysteine and phenylalanine, the CDR3 is 12 residues long. Just the 36-base CDR3 DNA is kept, in frame starting at base 1. Points on this clone: Its antigen is not yet known. The input lacks base qualities; no much larger clone sits a single base away.

The sequence was collected from an adult with diffuse large B cell lymphoma. The specimen sequenced was tumor tissue. Here the chain combines TRBV4-1 and TRBJ1-1; no D gene is confidently identified. The nucleotide sequence is given as TGCGCCAGCAGCCACCAGAACACTGAAGCTTTCTTT. The resulting protein is CASSHQNTEAFF.